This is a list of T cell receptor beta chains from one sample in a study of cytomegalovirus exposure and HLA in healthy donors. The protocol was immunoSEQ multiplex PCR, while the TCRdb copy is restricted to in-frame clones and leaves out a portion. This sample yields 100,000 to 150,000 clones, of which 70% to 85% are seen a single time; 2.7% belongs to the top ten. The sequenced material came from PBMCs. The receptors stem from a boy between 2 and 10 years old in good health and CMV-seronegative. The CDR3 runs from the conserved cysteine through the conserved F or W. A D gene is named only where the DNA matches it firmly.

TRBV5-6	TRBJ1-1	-	TGTGCCCAGGGCTTCCAAGGGAACACTGAAGCTTTCTTT	CAQGFQGNTEAFF
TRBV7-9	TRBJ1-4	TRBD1	TGTTCCATTTCAAGGGACAGGGGACGAACTAATGAAAAACTGTTTTTT	CSISRDRGRTNEKLFF
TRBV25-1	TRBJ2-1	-	TGTGCCAGCAGTGGAACTGCGGTAACCTACAATGAGCAGTTCTTC	CASSGTAVTYNEQFF
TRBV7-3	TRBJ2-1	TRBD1	TGTGCCAGCAGCCCTTGGACAGGCGGCTCCTACAATGAGCAGTTCTTC	CASSPWTGGSYNEQFF
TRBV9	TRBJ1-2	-	TGTGCCAGCAGCCCCCAAGGGGGATCCTATGGCTACACCTTC	CASSPQGGSYGYTF
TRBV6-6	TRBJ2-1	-	TGTGCCAGCAGCCAGGGACTCACGGATGAGCAGTTCTTC	CASSQGLTDEQFF
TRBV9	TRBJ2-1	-	TGTGCCAGCACTCAGGGGGCGGGGGGGTTCCAAAATGAGCAGTTCTTC	CASTQGAGGFQNEQFF
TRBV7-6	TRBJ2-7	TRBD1	TGTGCCAGCAGCTTAGAGGGGGCTCACAGCTCCTACGAGCAGTACTTC	CASSLEGAHSSYEQYF
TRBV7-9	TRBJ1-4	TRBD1	TGTGCCAGCAGCTCGACAGGGGGATGGGAAAAACTGTTTTTT	CASSSTGGWEKLFF
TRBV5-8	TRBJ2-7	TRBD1	TGTGCCAGCAGCTTGCAGGGGGCTATCTACGAGCAGTACTTC	CASSLQGAIYEQYF
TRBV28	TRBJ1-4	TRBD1	TGTGCCAGCAGTCCCCCGGGACAGGGTAAGGCAGAAGTGTTTTTT	CASSPPGQGKAEVFF
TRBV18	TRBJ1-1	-	TGTGCCAGCTCACCGGGCAGGGCGTCGACTTTCTTT	CASSPGRASTFF
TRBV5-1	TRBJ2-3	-	TGCGCCAGCACCGAACTTGTAAGCGGGAGCACAGATACGCAGTATTTT	CASTELVSGSTDTQYF
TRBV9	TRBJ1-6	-	TGTGCCAGCAGCCCATCTCGACAATATAATTCACCCCTCCACTTT	CASSPSRQYNSPLHF
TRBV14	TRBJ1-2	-	TGTGCCAGCAGCGGGACACCAGGAGGACGCCACCGGTACACCTTC	CASSGTPGGRHRYTF
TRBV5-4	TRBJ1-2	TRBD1	TGTGCCAGCAGCTTGGGACAGGGCAACGGCTACACCTTC	CASSLGQGNGYTF